This TCR beta chain came from a study of cytomegalovirus exposure and HLA in healthy donors. Study background: Some 85 million unique TCRs, all from HLA-typed donors, were included in an early release of the data.

The study's findings and limits: In an earlier analysis, most TCR beta V segments were productive about 87% or about 30% of the time. Associated with HLA alleles at 0.05 false discovery rate in a later analysis were 16,951 TCR beta sequences. TRBV6-2, TRBV6-3 and other indistinguishable V segments were excluded.

In the case of this clone: What it recognizes is unknown.

With 5 bases removed from V and 1 base from J, the gap between germline ends came to 9 bases. The CDR3 has 13 amino acids. Germline V CDR1 and CDR2: SGHNT, YYREEE (reference sequence). The PCR contained 60 Vbeta and 13 Jbeta primers. Sequenced by immunoSEQ multiplex PCR; TCRdb stores in-frame clones only, minus some. The table lists 43,000 or so clones, around 62% of them singletons. This receptor was taken from a human donor in good health. The sequencing sample was made of PBMCs. This sequence joins TRBV5-4 and TRBJ1-2; maybe TRBD1 (6 bases). This CDR3 reads CASRPGHNYGYTF. As DNA, the CDR3 is TGTGCCAGCAGGCCGGGACATAACTATGGCTACACCTTC.